This T cell receptor (beta chain) was sequenced in a study of T cells in Graves' hyperthyroidism and ophthalmopathy. Germline CDR1 and CDR2: LNHDA and SQIVND (reference sequence). Between the trimmed V and J ends, which lost 5 bases and 8 bases, there was a span of 12 bases. This CDR3 comprises 13 residues. This clonotype has just one count. The CDR3 regions of TCR beta were amplified from RNA transcripts. TCR CDR3 underwent first-round RT-PCR with the HTBI primer set. One entry per CDR3 protein, called by TCRdb with MiXCR from the multiplex PCR reads. The sample includes over 700,000 distinct CDR3 sequences, approximately 18% of them seen just once. The sample of blood was obtained at first hyperthyroidism diagnosis (before any ophthalmopathy symptoms). Cells are PBMCs isolated from roughly 9.3 ml of fresh blood.

Sequencing used blood. This TCR came from a woman in her fifties or sixties with Graves' hyperthyroidism that later progressed to Graves' ophthalmopathy. This chain joins TRBV19 and TRBJ1-4; D is undetermined. The CDR3 protein is CASSLDWGEKLFF. In DNA form, the CDR3 reads TGTGCCAGTAGTTTGGATTGGGGAGAAAAACTGTTTTTT. The whole variable domain, remainder taken from reference TRBV19 and TRBJ1-4, is DGGITQSPKYLFRKEGQNVTLSCEQNLNHDAMYWYRQDPGQGLRLIYYSQIVNDFQKGDIAEGYSVSREKKESFPLTVTSAQKNPTAFYLCASSLDWGEKLFFGSGTQLSVL.